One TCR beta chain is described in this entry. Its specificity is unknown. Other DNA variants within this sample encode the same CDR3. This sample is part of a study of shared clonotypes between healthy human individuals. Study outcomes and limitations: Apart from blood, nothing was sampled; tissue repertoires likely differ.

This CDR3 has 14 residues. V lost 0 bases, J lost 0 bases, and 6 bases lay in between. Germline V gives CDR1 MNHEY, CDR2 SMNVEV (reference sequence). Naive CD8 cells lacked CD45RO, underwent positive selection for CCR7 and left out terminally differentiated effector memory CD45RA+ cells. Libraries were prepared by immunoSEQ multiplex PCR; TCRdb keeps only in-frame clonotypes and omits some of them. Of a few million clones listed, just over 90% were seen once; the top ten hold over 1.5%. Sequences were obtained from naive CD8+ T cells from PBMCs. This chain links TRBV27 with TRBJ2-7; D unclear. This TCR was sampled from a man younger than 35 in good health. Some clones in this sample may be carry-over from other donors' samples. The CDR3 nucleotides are TGTGCCAGCAGTTTATCCTCTCCCTCCTACGAGCAGTACTTC. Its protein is CASSLSSPSYEQYF.